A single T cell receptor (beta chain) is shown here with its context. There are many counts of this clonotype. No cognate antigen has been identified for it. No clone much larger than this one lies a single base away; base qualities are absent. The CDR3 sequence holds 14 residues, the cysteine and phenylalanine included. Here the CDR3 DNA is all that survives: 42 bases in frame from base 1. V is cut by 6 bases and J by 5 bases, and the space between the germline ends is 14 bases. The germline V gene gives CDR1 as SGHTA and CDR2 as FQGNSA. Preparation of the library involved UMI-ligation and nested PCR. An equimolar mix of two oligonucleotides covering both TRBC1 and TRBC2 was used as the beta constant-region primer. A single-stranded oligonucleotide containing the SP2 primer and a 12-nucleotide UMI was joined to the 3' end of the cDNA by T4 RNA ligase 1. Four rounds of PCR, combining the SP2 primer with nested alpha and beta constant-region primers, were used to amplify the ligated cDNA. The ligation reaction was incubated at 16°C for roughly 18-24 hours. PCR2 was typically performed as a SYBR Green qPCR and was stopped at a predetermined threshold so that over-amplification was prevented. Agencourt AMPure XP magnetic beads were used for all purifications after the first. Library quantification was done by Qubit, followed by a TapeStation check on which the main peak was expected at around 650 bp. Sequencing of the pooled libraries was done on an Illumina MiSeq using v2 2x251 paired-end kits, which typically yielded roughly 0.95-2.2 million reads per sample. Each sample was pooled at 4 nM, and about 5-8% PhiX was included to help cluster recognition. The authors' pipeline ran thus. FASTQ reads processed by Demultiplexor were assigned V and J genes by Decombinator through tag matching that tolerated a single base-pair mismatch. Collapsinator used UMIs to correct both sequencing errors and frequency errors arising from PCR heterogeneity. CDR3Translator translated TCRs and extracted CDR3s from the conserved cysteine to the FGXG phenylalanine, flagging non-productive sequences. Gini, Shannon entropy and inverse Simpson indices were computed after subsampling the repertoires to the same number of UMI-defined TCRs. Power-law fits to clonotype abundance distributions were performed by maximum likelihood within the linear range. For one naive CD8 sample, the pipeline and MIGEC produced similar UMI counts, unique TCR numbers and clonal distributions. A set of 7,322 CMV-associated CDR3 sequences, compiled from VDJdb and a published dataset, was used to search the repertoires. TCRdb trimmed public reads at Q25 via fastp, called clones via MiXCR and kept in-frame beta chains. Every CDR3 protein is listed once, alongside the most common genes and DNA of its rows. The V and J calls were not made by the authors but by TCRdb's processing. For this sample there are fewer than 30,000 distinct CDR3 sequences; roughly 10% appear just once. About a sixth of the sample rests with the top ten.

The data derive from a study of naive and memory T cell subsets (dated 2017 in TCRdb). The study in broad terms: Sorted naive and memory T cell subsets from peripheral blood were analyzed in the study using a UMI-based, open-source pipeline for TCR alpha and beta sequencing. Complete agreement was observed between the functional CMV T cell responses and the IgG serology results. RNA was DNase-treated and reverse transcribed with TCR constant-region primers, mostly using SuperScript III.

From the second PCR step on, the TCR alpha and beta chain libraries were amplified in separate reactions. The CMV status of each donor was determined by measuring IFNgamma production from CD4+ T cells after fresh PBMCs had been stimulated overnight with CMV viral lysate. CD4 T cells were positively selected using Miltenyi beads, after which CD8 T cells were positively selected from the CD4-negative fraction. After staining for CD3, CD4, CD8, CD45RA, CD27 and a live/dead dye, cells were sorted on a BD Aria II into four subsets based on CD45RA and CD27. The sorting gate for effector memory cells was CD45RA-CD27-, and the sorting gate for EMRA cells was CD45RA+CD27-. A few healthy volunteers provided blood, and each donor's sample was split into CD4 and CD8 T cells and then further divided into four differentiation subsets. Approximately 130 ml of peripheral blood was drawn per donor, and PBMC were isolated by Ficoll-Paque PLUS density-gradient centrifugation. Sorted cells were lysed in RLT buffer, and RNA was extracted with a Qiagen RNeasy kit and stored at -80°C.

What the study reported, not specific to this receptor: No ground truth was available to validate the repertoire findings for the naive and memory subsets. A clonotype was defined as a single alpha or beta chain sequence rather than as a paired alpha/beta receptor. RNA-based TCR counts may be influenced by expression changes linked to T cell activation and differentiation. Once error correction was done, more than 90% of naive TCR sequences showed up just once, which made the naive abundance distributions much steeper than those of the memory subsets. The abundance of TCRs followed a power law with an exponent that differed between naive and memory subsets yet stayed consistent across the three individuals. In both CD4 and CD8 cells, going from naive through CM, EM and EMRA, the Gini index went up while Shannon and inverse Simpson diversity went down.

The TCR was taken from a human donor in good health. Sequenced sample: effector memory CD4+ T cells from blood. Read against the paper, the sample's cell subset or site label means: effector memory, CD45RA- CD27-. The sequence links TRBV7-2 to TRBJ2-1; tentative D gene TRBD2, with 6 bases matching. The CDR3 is CASRLKTSNNEQFF. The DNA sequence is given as TGTGCCAGCAGGCTTAAAACTAGCAACAATGAGCAGTTCTTC.